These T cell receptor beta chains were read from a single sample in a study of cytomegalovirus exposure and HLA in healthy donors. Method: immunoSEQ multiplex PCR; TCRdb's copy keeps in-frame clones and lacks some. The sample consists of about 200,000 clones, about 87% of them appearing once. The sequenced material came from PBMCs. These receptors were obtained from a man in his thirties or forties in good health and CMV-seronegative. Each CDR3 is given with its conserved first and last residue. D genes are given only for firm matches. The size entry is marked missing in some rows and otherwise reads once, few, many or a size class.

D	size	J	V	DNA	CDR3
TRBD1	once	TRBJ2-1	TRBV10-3	TGTGCCATCAGTCGGACAGGTGGGGGATTAGGGACCAATGAGCAGTTCTTC	CAISRTGGGLGTNEQFF
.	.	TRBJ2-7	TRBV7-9	TGTGCCAGCAGCTTAAGGGAGGGGGTTCCCTACGAGCAGTACTTC	CASSLREGVPYEQYF
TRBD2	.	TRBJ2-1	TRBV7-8	TGTGCCAGCAGCTTAGCGGGGGGGCGGGAGGGAAGTATTGAGCAGTTCTTC	CASSLAGGREGSIEQFF
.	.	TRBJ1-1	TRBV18	TGTGCCAGCTACCCATCGAGGGGGGGCACTGAAGCTTTCTTT	CASYPSRGGTEAFF
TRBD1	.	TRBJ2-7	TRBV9	TGTGCCAGCAGCGTAGGGGGTGGGGACAGGTTTTACTACGAGCAGTACTTC	CASSVGGGDRFYYEQYF
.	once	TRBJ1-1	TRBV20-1	TGCAGTGCCCCTAAGCGGATTGAAGCTTTCTTT	CSAPKRIEAFF
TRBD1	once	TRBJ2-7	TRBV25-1	TGTGCCAGCAGTGCACCGGGACAGGGATCCTACGAGCAGTACTTC	CASSAPGQGSYEQYF
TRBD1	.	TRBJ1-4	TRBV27	TGTGCCAGCAGTTTCTCTGACAGGGCTTTTCGCCTGTTTTTT	CASSFSDRAFRLFF
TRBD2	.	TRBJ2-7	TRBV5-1	TGCGCCAGCCATGGCGGGGGCTCCTACGAGCAGTACTTC	CASHGGGSYEQYF
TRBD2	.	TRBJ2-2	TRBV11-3	TGTGCCAGCAGCTCAAGCTGGGGGGGAGGCACCGGGGAGCTGTTTTTT	CASSSSWGGGTGELFF
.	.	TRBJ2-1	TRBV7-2	TGTGCCAGCAGCTCGTGGGGGCGCAACTACAATGAGCAGTTCTTC	CASSSWGRNYNEQFF
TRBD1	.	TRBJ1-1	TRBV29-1	TGCAGCGTCGACCCGGGACAGGGGTTAGGAGCTTTCTTT	CSVDPGQGLGAFF
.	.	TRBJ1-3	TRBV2	TGTGCCAGCAGTCGGAGACAGAACTCTGGAAACACCATATATTTT	CASSRRQNSGNTIYF
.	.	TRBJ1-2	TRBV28	TGTGCCAGCACCTCTGATGATCGGGACATGGCGGACTATGGCTACACCTTC	CASTSDDRDMADYGYTF
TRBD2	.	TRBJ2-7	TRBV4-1	TGCGCCAGCAGCGTCCGGGGACTAGCGGTTGGGTACGAGCAGTACTTC	CASSVRGLAVGYEQYF
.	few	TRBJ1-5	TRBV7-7	TGTGCTAGCAGCCCCCCGGGGGGTTCGGCCCAGCATTTT	CASSPPGGSAQHF
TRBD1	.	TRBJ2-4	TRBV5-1	TGCGCCAGCAGCATGACAGGGGGAAGTGGTAGGGACATTCAGTACTTC	CASSMTGGSGRDIQYF
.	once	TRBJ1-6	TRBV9	TGTGCCAGCAGCGTAGACGCGGGGACGGGGATTAATTCACCCTTCCACTTT	CASSVDAGTGINSPFHF
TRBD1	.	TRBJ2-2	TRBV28	TGTGCCAGCCTACGAGGACAGGGCAACACCGGGGAGCTGTTTTTT	CASLRGQGNTGELFF
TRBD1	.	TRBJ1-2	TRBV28	TGTGCCAGCAGTCAACAGGGGGCAGGGGATGGCTACACCTTC	CASSQQGAGDGYTF